The TCR beta chain under discussion was sequenced for a study of blood T cell repertoires in COVID-19. On the study more broadly: Acute and convalescent COVID-19 specimens originated in the United States, Italy and Spain. PBMCs, B-cell-depleted T cells, or T cells provided the cDNA or gDNA that made up the material.

Authors' processing steps: Estimation of nucleated cell counts was performed using reference gene primer amplification. Produced via immunoSEQ multiplex PCR; TCRdb's table is partial and in-frame only. Clone size and V and J calls were adopted from that table, with D and trimming inferred from the DNA. This table has approximately 400,000 clones, about four fifths appearing once. Living in 24 US areas, the participants were between 18 and 89 years of age. The CDR3 runs to 14 residues. CDR1 and CDR2 from the germline V gene are SGHRS and YFSETQ. V was cut by 0 bases and J by 8 bases, with 12 bases left in between.

This clonotype originated in a woman in her fifties or sixties who had recovered from COVID-19. The specimen was PBMCs or T cells enriched from blood (not recorded which). The rearrangement links TRBV5-1 to TRBJ2-1; weak D call: TRBD1 (6 bases). CDR3 bases: TGCGCCAGCAGCTTGGGTGGGGGCTGGGATGAGCAGTTCTTC. Its protein is CASSLGGGWDEQFF.